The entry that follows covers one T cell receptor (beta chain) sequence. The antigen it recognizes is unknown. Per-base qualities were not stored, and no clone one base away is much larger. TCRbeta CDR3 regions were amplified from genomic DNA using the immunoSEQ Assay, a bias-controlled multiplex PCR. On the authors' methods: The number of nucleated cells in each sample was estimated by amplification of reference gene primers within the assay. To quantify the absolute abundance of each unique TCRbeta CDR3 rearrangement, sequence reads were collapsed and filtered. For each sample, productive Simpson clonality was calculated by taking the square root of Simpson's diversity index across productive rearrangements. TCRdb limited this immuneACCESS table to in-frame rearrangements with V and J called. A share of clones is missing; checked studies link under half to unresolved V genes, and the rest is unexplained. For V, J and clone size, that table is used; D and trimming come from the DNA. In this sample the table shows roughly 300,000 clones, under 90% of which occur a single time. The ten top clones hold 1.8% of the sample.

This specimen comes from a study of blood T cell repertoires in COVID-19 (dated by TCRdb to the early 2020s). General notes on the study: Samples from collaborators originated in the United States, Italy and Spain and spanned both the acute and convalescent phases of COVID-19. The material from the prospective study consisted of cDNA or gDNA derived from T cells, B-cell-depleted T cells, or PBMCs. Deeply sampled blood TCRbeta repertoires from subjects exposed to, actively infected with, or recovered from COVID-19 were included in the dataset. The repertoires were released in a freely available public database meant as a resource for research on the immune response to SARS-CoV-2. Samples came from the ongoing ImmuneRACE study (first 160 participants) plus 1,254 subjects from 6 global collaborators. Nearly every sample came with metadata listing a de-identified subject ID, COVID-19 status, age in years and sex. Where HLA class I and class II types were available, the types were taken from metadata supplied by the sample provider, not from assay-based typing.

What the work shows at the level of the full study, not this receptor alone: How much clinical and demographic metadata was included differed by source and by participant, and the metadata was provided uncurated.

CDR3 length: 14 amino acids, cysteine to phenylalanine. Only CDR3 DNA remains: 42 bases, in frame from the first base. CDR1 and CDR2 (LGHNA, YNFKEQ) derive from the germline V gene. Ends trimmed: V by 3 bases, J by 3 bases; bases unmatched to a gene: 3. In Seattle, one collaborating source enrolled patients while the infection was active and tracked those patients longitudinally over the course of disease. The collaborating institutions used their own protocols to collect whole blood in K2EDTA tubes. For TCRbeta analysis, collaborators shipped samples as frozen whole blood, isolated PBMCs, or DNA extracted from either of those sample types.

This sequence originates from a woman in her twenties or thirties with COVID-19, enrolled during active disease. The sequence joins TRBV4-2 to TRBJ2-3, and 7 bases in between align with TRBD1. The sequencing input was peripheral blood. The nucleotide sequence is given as TGTGCCAGCAGCCATGCGGACAGGACAGATACGCAGTATTTT. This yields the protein CASSHADRTDTQYF.